This TCR beta chain stems from a study of PD-1 blockade in mismatch repair-deficient tumors. About the research overall: Patients had approximately 13 mismatch repair-deficient cancer types, all previously treated and progressing.

The study, taken as a whole, reports: Tumor-resident clones, often undetectable pretreatment in blood, expanded then contracted after pembrolizumab.

About this clone: Its matching antigen is unknown.

The CDR3 contains 13 residues. Germline lookup yields CDR1 SNHLY and CDR2 FYNNEI. The V end lost 7 bases, the J end lost 5 bases, and 14 bases lay between the germline ends. All patients were mismatch repair deficient, assessed by either PCR or immunohistochemistry. TCRs were sequenced from a few patients responding to pembrolizumab. Produced via immunoSEQ multiplex PCR; TCRdb's table is partial and in-frame only. The sample has 130,000 or so clones, 70% to 90% seen once. The receptor comes from an adult with mismatch repair-deficient cancer. This chain joins TRBV2 and TRBJ2-5; the D gene is possibly TRBD2 (6 bases). Sequencing was performed on peripheral blood, taken 44 weeks after starting pembrolizumab. CDR3 coding DNA: TGTGCCAGCAAGGGCGGGGTCATGGAGACCCAGTACTTC. Its translation: CASKGGVMETQYF. Full variable domain (outside the CDR3, taken from reference TRBV2 and TRBJ2-5): EPEVTQTPSHQVTQMGQEVILRCVPISNHLYFYWYRQILGQKVEFLVSFYNNEISEKSEIFDDQFSVERPDGSNFTLKIRSTKLEDSAMYFCASKGGVMETQYFGPGTRLLVL.